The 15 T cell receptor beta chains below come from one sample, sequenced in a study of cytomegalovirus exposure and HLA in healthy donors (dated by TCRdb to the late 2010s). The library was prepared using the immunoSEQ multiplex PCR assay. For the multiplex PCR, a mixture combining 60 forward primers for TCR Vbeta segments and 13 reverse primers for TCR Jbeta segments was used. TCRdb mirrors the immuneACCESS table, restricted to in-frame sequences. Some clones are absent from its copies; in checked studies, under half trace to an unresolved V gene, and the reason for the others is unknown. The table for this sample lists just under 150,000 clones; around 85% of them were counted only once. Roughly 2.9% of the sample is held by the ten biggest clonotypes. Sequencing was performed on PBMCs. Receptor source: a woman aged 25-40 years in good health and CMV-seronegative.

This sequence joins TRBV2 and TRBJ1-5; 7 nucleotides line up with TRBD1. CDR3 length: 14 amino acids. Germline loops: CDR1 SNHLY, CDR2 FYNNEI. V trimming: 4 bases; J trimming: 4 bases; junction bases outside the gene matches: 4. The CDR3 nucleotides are TGTGCCAGCAGTGGACAGGGCTTTAATCAGCCCCAGCATTTT. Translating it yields CASSGQGFNQPQHF.

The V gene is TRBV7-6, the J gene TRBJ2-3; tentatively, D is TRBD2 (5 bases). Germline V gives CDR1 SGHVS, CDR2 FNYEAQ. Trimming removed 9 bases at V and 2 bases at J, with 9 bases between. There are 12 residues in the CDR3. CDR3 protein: CASSENTDTQYF. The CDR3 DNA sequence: TGTGCCAGTAGCGAGAACACAGATACGCAGTATTTT.

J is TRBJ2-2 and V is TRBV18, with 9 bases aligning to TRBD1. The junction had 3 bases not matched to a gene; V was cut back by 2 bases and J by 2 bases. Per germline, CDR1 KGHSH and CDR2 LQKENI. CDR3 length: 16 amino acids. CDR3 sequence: CASSPSGQGNTGELFF. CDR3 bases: TGTGCCAGCTCACCATCGGGACAGGGAAACACCGGGGAGCTGTTTTTT. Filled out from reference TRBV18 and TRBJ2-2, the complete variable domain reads NAGVMQNPRHLVRRRGQEARLRCSPMKGHSHVYWYRQLPEEGLKFMVYLQKENIIDESGMPKERFSAEFPKEGPSILRIQQVVRGDSAAYFCASSPSGQGNTGELFFGEGSRLTVL.

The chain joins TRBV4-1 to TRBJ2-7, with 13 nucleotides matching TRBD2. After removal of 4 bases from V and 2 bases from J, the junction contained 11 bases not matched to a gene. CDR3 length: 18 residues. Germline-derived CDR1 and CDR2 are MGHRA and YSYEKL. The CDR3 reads CASSPTERGLAGAYEQYF. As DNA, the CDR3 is TGCGCCAGCAGCCCTACGGAAAGAGGACTAGCGGGAGCCTACGAGCAGTACTTC.

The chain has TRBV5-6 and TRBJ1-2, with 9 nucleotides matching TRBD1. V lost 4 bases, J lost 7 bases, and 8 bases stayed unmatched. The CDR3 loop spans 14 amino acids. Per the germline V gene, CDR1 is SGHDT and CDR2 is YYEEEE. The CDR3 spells CASSRTGGKGGYTF. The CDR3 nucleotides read TGTGCCAGCAGCCGAACAGGGGGCAAGGGTGGCTACACCTTC.

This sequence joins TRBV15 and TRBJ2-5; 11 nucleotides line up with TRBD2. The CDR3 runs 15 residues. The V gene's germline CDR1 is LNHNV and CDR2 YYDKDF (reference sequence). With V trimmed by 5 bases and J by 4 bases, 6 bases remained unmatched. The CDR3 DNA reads TGTGCCACCAGCCCGACTAGCGGGGCGTCAGAGACCCAGTACTTC. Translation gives CATSPTSGASETQYF.

In nucleotides, the CDR3 is TGTGCCAGCAGCCAGAGACTAGCATTGGACGCGACCCAGTACTTC. Translation: CASSQRLALDATQYF. The chain has TRBV7-8 and TRBJ2-5; 7 bases agree with TRBD2. The V gene end was trimmed by 5 bases and the J gene end by 7 bases; junction bases not matched to a gene: 13. The CDR3 contains 15 residues. Germline V gene lookup returns CDR1 SGHVS and CDR2 FQNEAQ.

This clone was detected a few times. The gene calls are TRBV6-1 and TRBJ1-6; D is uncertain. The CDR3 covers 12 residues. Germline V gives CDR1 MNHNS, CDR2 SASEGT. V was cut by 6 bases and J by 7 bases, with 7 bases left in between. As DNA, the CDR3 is TGTGCCAGCAGGAGCAGGAATTCACCCCTCCACTTT. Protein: CASRSRNSPLHF.

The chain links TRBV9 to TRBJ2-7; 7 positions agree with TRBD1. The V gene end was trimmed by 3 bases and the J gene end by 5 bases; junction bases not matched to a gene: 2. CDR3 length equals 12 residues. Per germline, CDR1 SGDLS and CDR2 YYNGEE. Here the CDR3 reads CASSATGDEQYF. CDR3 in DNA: TGTGCCAGCAGCGCTACAGGGGACGAGCAGTACTTC.

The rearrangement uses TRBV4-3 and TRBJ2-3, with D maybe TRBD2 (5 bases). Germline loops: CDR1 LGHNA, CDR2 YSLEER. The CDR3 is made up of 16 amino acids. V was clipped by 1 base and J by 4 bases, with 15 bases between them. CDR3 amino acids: CASSQGVASYADTQYF. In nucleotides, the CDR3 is TGCGCCAGCAGCCAAGGAGTGGCTAGCTATGCAGATACGCAGTATTTT.

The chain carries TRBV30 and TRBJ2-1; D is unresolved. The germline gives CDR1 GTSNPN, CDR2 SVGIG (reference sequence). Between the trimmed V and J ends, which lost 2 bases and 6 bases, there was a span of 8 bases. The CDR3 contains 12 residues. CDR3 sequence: CAWSRYSNEQFF. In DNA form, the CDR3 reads TGTGCCTGGAGTAGATACAGCAATGAGCAGTTCTTC.

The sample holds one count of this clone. This chain's CDR3 is CASSGYRGQETQYF. The CDR3 bases are TGTGCCAGCAGTGGGTACCGGGGTCAAGAGACCCAGTACTTC. J is TRBJ2-5 and V is TRBV6-1, with D perhaps TRBD2 (5 bases). The CDR3 has 14 amino acids. Per germline, CDR1 MNHNS and CDR2 SASEGT. Trimming stripped 4 bases from V and 2 bases from J, with 11 bases between.

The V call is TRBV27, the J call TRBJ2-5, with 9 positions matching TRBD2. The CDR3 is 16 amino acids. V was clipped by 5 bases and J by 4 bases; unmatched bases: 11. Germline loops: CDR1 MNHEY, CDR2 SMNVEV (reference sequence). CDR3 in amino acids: CASSTTSGPGGETQYF. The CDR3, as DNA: TGTGCCAGCAGTACCACTAGCGGGCCTGGGGGAGAGACCCAGTACTTC.

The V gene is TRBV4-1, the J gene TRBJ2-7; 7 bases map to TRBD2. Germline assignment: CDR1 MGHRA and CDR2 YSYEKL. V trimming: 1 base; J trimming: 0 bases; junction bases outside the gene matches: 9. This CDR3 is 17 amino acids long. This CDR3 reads CASSQGLLAPSSYEQYF. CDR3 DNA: TGCGCCAGCAGCCAAGGTCTACTAGCGCCGAGCTCCTACGAGCAGTACTTC.

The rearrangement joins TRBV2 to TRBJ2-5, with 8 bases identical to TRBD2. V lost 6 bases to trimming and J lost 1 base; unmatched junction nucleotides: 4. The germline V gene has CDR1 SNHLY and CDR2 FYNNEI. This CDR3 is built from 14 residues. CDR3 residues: CASRKSGSQETQYF. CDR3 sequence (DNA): TGTGCCAGCAGAAAAAGCGGGAGCCAAGAGACCCAGTACTTC. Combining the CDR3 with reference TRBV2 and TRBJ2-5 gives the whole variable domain EPEVTQTPSHQVTQMGQEVILRCVPISNHLYFYWYRQILGQKVEFLVSFYNNEISEKSEIFDDQFSVERPDGSNFTLKIRSTKLEDSAMYFCASRKSGSQETQYFGPGTRLLVL.